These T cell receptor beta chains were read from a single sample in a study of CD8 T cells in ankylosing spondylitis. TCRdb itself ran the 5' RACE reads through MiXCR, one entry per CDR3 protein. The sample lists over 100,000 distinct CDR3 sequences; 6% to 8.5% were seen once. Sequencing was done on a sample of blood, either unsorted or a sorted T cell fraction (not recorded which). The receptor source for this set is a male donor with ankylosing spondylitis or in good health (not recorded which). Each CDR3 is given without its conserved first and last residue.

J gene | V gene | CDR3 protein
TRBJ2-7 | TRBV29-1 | SAGLRNSYEQY
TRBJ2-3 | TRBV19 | ASNSGAGDTQY
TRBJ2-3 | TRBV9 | ASSVVGSDTDTQY
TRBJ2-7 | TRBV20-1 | SAMRPSYEQY
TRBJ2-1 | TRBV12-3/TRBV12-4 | ASSLSGDEQF
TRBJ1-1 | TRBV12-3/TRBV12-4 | ASSPGRGWTEAF
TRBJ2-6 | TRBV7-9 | ASSRQGSGANVLT
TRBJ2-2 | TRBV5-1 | ASKLTRWGNTGELF
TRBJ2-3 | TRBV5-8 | ATQGQITDTQY
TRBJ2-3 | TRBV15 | ATSRDIGSTDTQY
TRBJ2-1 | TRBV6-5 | ASSYSGPYNEQF
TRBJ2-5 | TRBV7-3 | ASSRTGAAGQETQY
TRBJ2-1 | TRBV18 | ASSRPPGGSYNEQF
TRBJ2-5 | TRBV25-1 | ASSETSGAEETQY
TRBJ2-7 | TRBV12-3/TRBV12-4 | ASSSADPYEQY
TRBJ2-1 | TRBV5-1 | ASSPSSGGSGEQF
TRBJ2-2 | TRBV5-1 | ASSFQLATGELF
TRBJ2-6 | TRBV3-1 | ASIESSGANVLT
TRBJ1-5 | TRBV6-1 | ASSQDRVKQPQH
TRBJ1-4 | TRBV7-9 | ASSLVQTDEKLF
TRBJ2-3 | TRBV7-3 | ASSPNVATDTQY
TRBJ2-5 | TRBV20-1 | SAWTGGETQY
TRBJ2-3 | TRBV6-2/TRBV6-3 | ASSPALWTGSSDTQY
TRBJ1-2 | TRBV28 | ASTSHGSLNGYT